This T cell receptor (beta chain) came from a study of sequential checkpoint blockade in melanoma. About the research overall: Each arm's sequence ended with maintenance nivolumab.

V was shortened by 5 bases and J by 4 bases, with 15 bases between the two germline ends. This CDR3 is 15 amino acids long. The germline V gene has CDR1 SGHVS and CDR2 FQNEAQ. The table came from immunoSEQ multiplex PCR; TCRdb's copy has only in-frame clones and leaves some out. Here the sample spans about 24,000 clones, approximately 82% being singletons. The treatment denotes: randomized to nivolumab then ipilimumab (arm A) or the reverse (arm B). The source is a human donor with melanoma. The sequencing here drew on CD8+ T cells sorted from blood (inferred from file names), taken from a patient given nivolumab and ipilimumab in sequence. V usage is TRBV7-8 and J usage is TRBJ2-1; D is possibly TRBD2 (5 bases). The CDR3 loop is CASSPVVATYNEQFF. In nucleotides, the CDR3 is TGTGCCAGCAGCCCCGTAGTAGCGACATACAATGAGCAGTTCTTC.